Listed here are 3 T cell receptor beta chains from one sample, sequenced in a study of blood T cell repertoires in COVID-19. Sequencing used immunoSEQ multiplex PCR; TCRdb keeps in-frame clones, though not all of them. The table has 80,000 to 95,000 clones, approximately 86% seen once. Sequencing was performed on peripheral blood. These receptors originate from a woman aged 80 or older in a cohort sampled during active or convalescent COVID-19.

The J gene is TRBJ2-5, the V gene TRBV25-1; possible D gene TRBD1, 5 bases. V lost 4 bases to trimming and J lost 4 bases, with 10 bases between them. The CDR3 runs 13 residues. Germline V gene lookup returns CDR1 MGHDK and CDR2 SYGVNS. The CDR3 spells CASSVDSSETQYF. In DNA form, the CDR3 reads TGTGCCAGCAGTGTCGACAGTTCAGAGACCCAGTACTTC. The whole variable domain, remainder taken from reference TRBV25-1 and TRBJ2-5, is EADIYQTPRYLVIGTGKKITLECSQTMGHDKMYWYQQDPGMELHLIHYSYGVNSTEKGDLSSESTVSRIRTEHFPLTLESARPSHTSQYLCASSVDSSETQYFGPGTRLLVL.

This chain joins TRBV11-2 and TRBJ2-7, with unresolved D. Germline V gives CDR1 SGHAT, CDR2 FQNNGV. Trimming removed 5 bases from V and 2 bases from J, with 10 bases in between. CDR3 length: 13 amino acids. The CDR3 region is CASSTRVPYEQYF. In DNA, the CDR3 is TGTGCCAGCAGCACACGGGTCCCCTACGAGCAGTACTTC.

J is TRBJ1-1 and V is TRBV5-4, with TRBD1 identical over 7 bases. The CDR3 consists of 14 residues. V lost 3 bases, J lost 1 base, and 3 bases stayed unmatched. The V gene's germline CDR1 is SGHNT and CDR2 YYREEE (reference sequence). The CDR3 DNA sequence: TGTGCCAGCAGCTCACAGGGGCGGAACACTGAAGCTTTCTTT. Protein sequence: CASSSQGRNTEAFF.